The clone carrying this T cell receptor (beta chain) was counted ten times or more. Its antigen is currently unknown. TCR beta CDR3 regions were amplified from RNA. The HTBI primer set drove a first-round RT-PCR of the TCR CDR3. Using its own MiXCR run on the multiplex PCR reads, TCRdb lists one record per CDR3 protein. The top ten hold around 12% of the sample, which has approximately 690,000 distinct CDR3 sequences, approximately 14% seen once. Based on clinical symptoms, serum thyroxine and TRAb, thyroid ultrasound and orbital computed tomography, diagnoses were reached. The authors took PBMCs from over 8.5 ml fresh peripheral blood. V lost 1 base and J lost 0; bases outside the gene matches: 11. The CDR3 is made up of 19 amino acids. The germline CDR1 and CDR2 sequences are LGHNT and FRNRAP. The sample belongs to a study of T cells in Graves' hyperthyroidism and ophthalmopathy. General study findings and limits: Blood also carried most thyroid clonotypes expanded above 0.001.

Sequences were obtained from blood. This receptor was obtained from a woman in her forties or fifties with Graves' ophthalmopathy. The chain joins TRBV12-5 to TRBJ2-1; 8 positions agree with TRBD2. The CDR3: CASGLGILSGKRSYNEQFF. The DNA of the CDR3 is TGTGCTAGTGGTTTGGGTATCCTTAGCGGGAAACGCTCCTACAATGAGCAGTTCTTC.